The present TCR beta chain was sequenced within a study of blood T cell repertoires in COVID-19. Study-wide context: Italy, Spain and the United States were the sources of the convalescent and acute COVID-19 samples. T cells, B-cell-depleted T cells, or PBMCs supplied cDNA or gDNA.

This clone was observed a few times. The CDR3 loop spans 15 amino acids. V shed 6 bases and J shed 1 base, with 13 bases lying between them. The V gene's germline CDR1 is ENHRY and CDR2 SYGVKD. In the authors' methods: Amplification of reference gene primers provided the estimated nucleated cell counts. This table comes from immunoSEQ multiplex PCR, and its TCRdb copy is limited to in-frame clones, with some not included. The D gene and trimming were derived from the DNA, and the V and J assignments and clone size from that table. The sample lists around 500,000 clones, 80% to 90% seen once, with approximately 3% in the top ten.

This receptor was taken from a human donor in a cohort sampled during active COVID-19. This sequence joins TRBV10-3 and TRBJ1-5; perhaps TRBD1 as D (6 bases). The sample taken for sequencing was peripheral blood. CDR3 loop: CAISPRGTSNQPQHF. For the CDR3, the DNA is TGTGCCATCAGCCCAAGGGGGACGAGCAATCAGCCCCAGCATTTT.